The clone carrying this TCR beta chain came up many times. What it binds is unknown. Trimming shortened V by 6 bases and J by 8 bases, and 23 bases separated the two germline ends. Looked up from germline, CDR1 is MDHEN and CDR2 is SYDVKM. This CDR3 spans 15 amino acids. This specimen belongs to a study of T cells in Graves' hyperthyroidism and ophthalmopathy. Overall study: Peripheral blood was acquired at first diagnosis, ahead of any therapy whatsoever.

No ophthalmopathy progression within 18 months constituted stable Graves' hyperthyroidism. The PBMCs were sourced from fresh peripheral blood (about 9.7 ml). Amplification targeted TCR beta CDR3 regions from RNA transcripts. First-round RT-PCR targeting the TCR CDR3 was performed with the HTBI primer set. TCRdb passed the multiplex PCR reads through MiXCR, listing each CDR3 protein once. The sample yields some 690,000 distinct CDR3 sequences, 15% to 20% seen once. Study outcomes and limitations: Most thyroid clonotypes expanded above 0.001 appeared in blood too.

The TCR originated in a man aged 50 or older with Graves' hyperthyroidism. This chain joins TRBV28 and TRBJ2-7; D tentatively fits TRBD1 or TRBD2 (5 bases each). The sequenced material came from blood. In DNA, the CDR3 is TGTGCCAGCAGCCCCCCGGGGACCTCCGCGTACAAGCAGTACTTC. This gives the protein CASSPPGTSAYKQYF.